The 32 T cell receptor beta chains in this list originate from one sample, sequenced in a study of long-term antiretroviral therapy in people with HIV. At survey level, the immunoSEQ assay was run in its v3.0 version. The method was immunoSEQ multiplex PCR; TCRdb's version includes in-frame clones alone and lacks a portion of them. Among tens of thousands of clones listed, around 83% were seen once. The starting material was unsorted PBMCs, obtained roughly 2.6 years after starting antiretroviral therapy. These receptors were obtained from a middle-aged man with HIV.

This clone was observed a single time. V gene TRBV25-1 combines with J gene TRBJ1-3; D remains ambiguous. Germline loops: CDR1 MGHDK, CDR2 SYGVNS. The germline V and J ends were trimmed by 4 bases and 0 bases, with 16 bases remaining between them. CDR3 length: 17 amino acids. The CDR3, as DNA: TGTGCCAGCAGTGGGGGTTATTGGGCTCTCTCTGGAAACACCATATATTTT. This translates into CASSGGYWALSGNTIYF. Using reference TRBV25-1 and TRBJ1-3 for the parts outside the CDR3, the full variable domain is EADIYQTPRYLVIGTGKKITLECSQTMGHDKMYWYQQDPGMELHLIHYSYGVNSTEKGDLSSESTVSRIRTEHFPLTLESARPSHTSQYLCASSGGYWALSGNTIYFGEGSWLTVV.

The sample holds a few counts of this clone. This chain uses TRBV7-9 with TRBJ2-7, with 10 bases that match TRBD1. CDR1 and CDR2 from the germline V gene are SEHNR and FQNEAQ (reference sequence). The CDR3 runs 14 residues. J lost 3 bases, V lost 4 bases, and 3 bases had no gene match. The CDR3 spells CASSSDRGFYEQYF. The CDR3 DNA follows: TGTGCCAGCAGCTCGGACAGGGGGTTCTACGAGCAGTACTTC.

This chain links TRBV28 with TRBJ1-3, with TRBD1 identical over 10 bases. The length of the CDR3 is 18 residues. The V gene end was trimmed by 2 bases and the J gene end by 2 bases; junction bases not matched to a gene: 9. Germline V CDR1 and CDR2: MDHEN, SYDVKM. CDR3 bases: TGTGCCAGCAGTTTAGATGGGCCGACAGGGGGCACTGGAAACACCATATATTTT. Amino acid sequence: CASSLDGPTGGTGNTIYF.

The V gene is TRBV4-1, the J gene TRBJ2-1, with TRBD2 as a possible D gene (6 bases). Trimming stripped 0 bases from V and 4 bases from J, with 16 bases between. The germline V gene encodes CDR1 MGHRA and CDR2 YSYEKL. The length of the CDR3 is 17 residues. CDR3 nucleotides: TGCGCCAGCAGCCAAGATTACCGGGACTCATTTTACAATGAGCAGTTCTTC. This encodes CASSQDYRDSFYNEQFF.

CDR3 sequence: CASSLGGRDYGYTF. In DNA form, the CDR3 reads TGTGCCAGCAGCTTAGGTGGGAGGGACTATGGCTACACCTTC. V is TRBV7-6 and J is TRBJ1-2; D remains unclear. Germline CDR1 SGHVS, CDR2 FNYEAQ. Trimming cost V 1 base and J 3 bases, with 9 bases left between them. CDR3 length: 14 amino acids.

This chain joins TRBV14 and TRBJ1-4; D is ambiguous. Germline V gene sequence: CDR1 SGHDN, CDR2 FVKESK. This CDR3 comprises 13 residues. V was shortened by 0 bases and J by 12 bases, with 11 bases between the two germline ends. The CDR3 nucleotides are TGTGCCAGCAGCCAAGATCATGCGGTAGAACTGTTTTTT. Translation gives CASSQDHAVELFF.

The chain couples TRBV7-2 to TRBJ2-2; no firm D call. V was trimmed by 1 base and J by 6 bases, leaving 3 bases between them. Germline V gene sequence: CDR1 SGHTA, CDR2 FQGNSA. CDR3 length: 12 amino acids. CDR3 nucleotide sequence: TGTGCCAGCAGCTTAGTGTCCGGGGAGCTGTTTTTT. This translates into CASSLVSGELFF. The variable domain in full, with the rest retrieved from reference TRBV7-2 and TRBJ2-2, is GAGVSQSPSNKVTEKGKDVELRCDPISGHTALYWYRQSLGQGLEFLIYFQGNSAPDKSGLPSDRFSAERTGGSVSTLTIQRTQQEDSAVYLCASSLVSGELFFGEGSRLTVL.

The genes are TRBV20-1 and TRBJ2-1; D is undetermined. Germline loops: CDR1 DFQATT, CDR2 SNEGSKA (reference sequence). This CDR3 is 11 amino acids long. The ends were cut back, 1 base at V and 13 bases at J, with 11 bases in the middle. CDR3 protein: CSARASPPQFF. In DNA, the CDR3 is TGCAGTGCTAGAGCCAGCCCCCCCCAGTTCTTC.

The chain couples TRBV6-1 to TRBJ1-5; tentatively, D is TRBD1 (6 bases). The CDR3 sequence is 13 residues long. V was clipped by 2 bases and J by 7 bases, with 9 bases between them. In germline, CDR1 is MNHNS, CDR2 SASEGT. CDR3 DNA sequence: TGTGCCAGCAGTGAAAGGGGGGAACAGCCCCAGCATTTT. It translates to CASSERGEQPQHF.

The CDR3 nucleotides are TGTGCCAGCTCAACTTCGACAGGTTACTACGAGCAGTACTTC. Protein: CASSTSTGYYEQYF. The rearrangement joins TRBV6-1 to TRBJ2-7; D possibly corresponds to TRBD1 (6 bases). The CDR3 consists of 14 residues. Germline CDR1 is MNHNS and CDR2 is SASEGT. The V gene lost 8 bases and the J gene lost 3 bases, with 17 bases spanning the gap.

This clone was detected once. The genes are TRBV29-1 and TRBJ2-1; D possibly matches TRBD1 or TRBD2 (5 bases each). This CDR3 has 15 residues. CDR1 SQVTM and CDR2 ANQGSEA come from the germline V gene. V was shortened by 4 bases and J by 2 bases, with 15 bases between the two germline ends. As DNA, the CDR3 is TGCAGCGTTGTAAATAGTGGGGGTCCCTACAATGAGCAGTTCTTC. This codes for CSVVNSGGPYNEQFF.

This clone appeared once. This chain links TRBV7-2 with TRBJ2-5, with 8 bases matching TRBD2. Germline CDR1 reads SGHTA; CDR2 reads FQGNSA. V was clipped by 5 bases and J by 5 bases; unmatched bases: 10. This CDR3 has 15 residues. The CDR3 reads CASSILGGAWETQYF. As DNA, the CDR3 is TGTGCCAGCAGCATACTCGGGGGGGCCTGGGAGACCCAGTACTTC. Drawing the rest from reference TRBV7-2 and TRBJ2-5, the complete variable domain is GAGVSQSPSNKVTEKGKDVELRCDPISGHTALYWYRQSLGQGLEFLIYFQGNSAPDKSGLPSDRFSAERTGGSVSTLTIQRTQQEDSAVYLCASSILGGAWETQYFGPGTRLLVL.

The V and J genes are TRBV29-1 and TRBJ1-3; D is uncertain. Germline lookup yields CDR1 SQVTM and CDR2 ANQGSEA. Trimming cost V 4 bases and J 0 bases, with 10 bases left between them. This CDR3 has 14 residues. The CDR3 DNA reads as TGCAGCGTTGTCCAGTCCCTCTCTGGAAACACCATATATTTT. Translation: CSVVQSLSGNTIYF.

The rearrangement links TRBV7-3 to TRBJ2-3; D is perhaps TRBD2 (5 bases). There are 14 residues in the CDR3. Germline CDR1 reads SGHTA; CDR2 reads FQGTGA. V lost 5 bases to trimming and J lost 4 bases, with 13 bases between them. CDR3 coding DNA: TGTGCCAGCAGCCTAGCCCCCAGTCCAGATACGCAGTATTTT. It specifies CASSLAPSPDTQYF. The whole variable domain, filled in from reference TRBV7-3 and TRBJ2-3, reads GAGVSQTPSNKVTEKGKYVELRCDPISGHTALYWYRQSLGQGPEFLIYFQGTGAADDSGLPNDRFFAVRPEGSVSTLKIQRTERGDSAVYLCASSLAPSPDTQYFGPGTRLTVL.

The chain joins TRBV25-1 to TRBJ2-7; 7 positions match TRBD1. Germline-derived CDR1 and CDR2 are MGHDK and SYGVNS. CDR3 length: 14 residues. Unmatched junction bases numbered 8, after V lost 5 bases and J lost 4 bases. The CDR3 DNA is TGTGCCAGCAGTTATTCGGACAGGCTATACGAGCAGTACTTC. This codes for CASSYSDRLYEQYF.

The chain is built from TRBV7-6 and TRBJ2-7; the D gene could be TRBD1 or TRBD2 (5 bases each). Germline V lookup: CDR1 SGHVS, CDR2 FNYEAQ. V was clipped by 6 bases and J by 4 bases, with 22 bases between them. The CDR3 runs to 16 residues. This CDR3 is CASRPSMGPSLYEQYF. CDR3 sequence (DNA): TGTGCCAGCAGGCCTTCAATGGGACCATCCCTTTACGAGCAGTACTTC.

The CDR3 sequence is CATTGGQETQYF. CDR3 in DNA: TGTGCCACCACCGGGGGTCAGGAGACCCAGTACTTC. The chain carries TRBV28 and TRBJ2-5, with D tentatively TRBD2 (6 bases). The germline V gene has CDR1 MDHEN and CDR2 SYDVKM. Between the trimmed V and J ends, which lost 10 bases and 5 bases, there was a span of 14 bases. The CDR3 extends over 12 amino acids. Filled out from reference TRBV28 and TRBJ2-5, the complete variable domain reads DVKVTQSSRYLVKRTGEKVFLECVQDMDHENMFWYRQDPGLGLRLIYFSYDVKMKEKGDIPEGYSVSREKKERFSLILESASTNQTSMYLCATTGGQETQYFGPGTRLLVL.

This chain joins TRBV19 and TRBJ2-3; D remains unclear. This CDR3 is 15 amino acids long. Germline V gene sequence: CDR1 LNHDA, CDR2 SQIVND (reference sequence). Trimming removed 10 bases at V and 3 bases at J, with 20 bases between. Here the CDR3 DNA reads TGTGCCACCGCTGAAGTGGCAGGTCTTACAGATACGCAGTATTTT. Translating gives CATAEVAGLTDTQYF.

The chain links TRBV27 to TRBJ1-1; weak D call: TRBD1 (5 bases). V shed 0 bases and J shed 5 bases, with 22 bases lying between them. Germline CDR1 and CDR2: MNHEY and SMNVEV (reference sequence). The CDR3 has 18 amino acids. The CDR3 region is CASSLSVVGVGGTTEAFF. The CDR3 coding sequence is TGTGCCAGCAGTTTATCGGTTGTTGGAGTCGGCGGGACGACTGAAGCTTTCTTT.

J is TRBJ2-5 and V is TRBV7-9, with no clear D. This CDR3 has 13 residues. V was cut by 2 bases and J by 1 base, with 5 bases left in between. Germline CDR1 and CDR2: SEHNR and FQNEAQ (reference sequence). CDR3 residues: CASSLSSQETQYF. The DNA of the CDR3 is TGTGCCAGCAGCTTATCTAGCCAAGAGACCCAGTACTTC.

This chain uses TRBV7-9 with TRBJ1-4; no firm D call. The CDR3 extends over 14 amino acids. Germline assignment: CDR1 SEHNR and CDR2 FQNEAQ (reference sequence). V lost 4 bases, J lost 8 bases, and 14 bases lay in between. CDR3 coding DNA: TGTGCCAGCAGCTCGAACCAAAAAGACGAAAAACTGTTTTTT. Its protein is CASSSNQKDEKLFF.

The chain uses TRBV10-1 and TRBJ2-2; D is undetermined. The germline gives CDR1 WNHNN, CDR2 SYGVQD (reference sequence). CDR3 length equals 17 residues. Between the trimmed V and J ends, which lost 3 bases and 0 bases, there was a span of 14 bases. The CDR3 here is CASSDLAAPSNTGELFF. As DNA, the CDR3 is TGCGCCAGCAGTGATTTAGCAGCCCCATCGAACACCGGGGAGCTGTTTTTT.

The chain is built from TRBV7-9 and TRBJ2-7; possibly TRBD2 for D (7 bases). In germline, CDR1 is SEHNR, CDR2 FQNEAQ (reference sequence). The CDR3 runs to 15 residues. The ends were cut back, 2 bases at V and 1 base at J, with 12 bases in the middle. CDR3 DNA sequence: TGTGCCAGCAGCTTACCGGGGGGCCCATCCTACGAGCAGTACTTC. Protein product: CASSLPGGPSYEQYF.

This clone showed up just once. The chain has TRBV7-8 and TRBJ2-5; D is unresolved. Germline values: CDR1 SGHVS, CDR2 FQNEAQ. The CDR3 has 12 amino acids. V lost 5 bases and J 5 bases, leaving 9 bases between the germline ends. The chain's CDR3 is CASSDLRETQYF. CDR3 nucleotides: TGTGCCAGCAGCGACCTTAGGGAGACCCAGTACTTC.

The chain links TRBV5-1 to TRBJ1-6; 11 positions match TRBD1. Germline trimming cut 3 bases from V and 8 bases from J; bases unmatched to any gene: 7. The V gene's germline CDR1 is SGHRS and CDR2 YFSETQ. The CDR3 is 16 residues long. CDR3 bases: TGCGCCAGCAGCTACTGGACAGGGGGCACAGATTCACCCCTCCACTTT. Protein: CASSYWTGGTDSPLHF.

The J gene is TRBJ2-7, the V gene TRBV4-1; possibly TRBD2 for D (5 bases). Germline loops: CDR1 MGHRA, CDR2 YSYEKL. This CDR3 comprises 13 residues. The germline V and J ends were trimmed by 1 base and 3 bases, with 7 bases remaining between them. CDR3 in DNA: TGCGCCAGCAGCCAAGGTGCGGGCTACGAGCAGTACTTC. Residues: CASSQGAGYEQYF.

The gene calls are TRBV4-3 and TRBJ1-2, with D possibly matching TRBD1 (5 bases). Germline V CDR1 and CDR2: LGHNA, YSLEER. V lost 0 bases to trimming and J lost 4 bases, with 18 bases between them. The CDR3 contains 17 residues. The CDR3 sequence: CASSQDRGVRKVYGYTF. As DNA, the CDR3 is TGCGCCAGCAGCCAAGATAGAGGGGTCAGAAAGGTCTATGGCTACACCTTC.

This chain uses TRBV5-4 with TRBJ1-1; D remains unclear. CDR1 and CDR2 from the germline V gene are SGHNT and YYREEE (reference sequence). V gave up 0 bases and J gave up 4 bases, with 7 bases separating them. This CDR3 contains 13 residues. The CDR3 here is CASSLVGSTEAFF. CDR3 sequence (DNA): TGTGCCAGCAGCTTGGTCGGGAGCACTGAAGCTTTCTTT.

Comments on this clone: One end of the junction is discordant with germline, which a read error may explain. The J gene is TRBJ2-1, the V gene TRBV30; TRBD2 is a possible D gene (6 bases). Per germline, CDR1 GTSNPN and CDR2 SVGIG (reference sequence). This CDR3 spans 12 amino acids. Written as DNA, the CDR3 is TGTGCCCGGAGGGAAGCGGACAATGAGCAGTTCTTC. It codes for CARREADNEQFF. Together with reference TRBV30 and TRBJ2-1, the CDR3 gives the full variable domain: SQTIHQWPATLVQPVGSPLSLECTVEGTSNPNLYWYRQAAGRGLQLLFYSVGIGQISSEVPQNLSASRPQDRQFILSSKKLLLSDSGFYLCARREADNEQFFGPGTRLTVL.

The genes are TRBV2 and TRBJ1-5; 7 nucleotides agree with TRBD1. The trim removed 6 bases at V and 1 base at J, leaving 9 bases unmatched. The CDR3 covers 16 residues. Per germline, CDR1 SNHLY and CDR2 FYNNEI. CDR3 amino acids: CASSDREGQSNQPQHF. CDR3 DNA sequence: TGTGCCAGCAGCGACCGCGAGGGACAGAGCAATCAGCCCCAGCATTTT.

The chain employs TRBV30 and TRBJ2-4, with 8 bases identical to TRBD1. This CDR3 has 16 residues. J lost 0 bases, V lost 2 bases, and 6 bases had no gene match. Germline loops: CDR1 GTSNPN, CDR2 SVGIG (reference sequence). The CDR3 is CAWSRQGAQAKNIQYF. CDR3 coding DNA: TGTGCCTGGAGTAGGCAGGGGGCTCAAGCCAAAAACATTCAGTACTTC.

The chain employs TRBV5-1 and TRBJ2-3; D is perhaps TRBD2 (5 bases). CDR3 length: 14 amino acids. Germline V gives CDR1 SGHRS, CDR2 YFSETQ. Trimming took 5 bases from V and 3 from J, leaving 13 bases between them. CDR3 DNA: TGCGCCAGCAGTCGGGGTGACGGAACAGATACGCAGTATTTT. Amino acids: CASSRGDGTDTQYF.